These T cell receptor beta chains were read from a single sample in a study of T-cell reconstitution after alpha-beta-depleted transplantation in children. TCRdb ran MiXCR on the PCR reads and lists one entry per CDR3 protein. The data hold roughly 280,000 distinct CDR3 sequences, with around 10% observed a single time. This specimen was peripheral blood, taken 180 days after TCRalphabeta/CD19-depleted stem cell transplant. These receptors all come from a male patient between 2 and 15 years old who had a stem cell transplant for chronic granulomatous disease, so the T cells may come from the graft donor. The conserved cysteine and the conserved F or W are not part of the CDR3 here.

CDR3 protein	J gene	V gene
ASSPPEGLAEQF	TRBJ2-1	TRBV7-9
AIGLRTYEQY	TRBJ2-7	TRBV10-3
ASSFGLGHNEQF	TRBJ2-1	TRBV12-3/TRBV12-4
SAPAGTGIHYGYT	TRBJ1-2	TRBV20-1
ASSLGFGNNSPLH	TRBJ1-6	TRBV12-3/TRBV12-4
ASSPPFGRASNEQF	TRBJ2-1	TRBV7-2
SARARTGGSEKLF	TRBJ1-4	TRBV20-1
ASSQDTGVKSYNEQF	TRBJ2-1	TRBV4-1
ASSSDVPYEQY	TRBJ2-7	TRBV6-2/TRBV6-3
ASSILTGAATYEQY	TRBJ2-7	TRBV5-1
ATSSNNEQF	TRBJ2-1	TRBV15
ASSYGTGANEQY	TRBJ2-7	TRBV6-2/TRBV6-3
ASRLTGGRYGYT	TRBJ1-2	TRBV27
ASSSQGGPNNEQF	TRBJ2-1	TRBV18
ASSPGGVTYEQY	TRBJ2-7	TRBV5-5
ASSLARTSDTQY	TRBJ2-3	TRBV7-2
ASSSRQYRGKVLDTEAF	TRBJ1-1	TRBV28
ASNNGGTYEQY	TRBJ2-7	TRBV11-2
AISETNNEQF	TRBJ2-1	TRBV10-3
ASSLTQYEQY	TRBJ2-7	TRBV12-3/TRBV12-4
ASSYLRGVTDTQY	TRBJ2-3	TRBV5-8
ASSSTRDTRGAF	TRBJ1-1	TRBV5-6
ASSLALAADTQY	TRBJ2-3	TRBV12-3/TRBV12-4
ASSWTSALHLYYNEQF	TRBJ2-1	TRBV5-1
ASSLSGVVSYEQY	TRBJ2-7	TRBV12-3/TRBV12-4
SAGGRGSGNTIY	TRBJ1-3	TRBV20-1
ASSPGTENTGELF	TRBJ2-2	TRBV6-4
ASSQAFTGGWNEQF	TRBJ2-1	TRBV4-1
ASRLVKQVGLAVSYEQY	TRBJ2-7	TRBV12-2
ASSSPRATQY	TRBJ2-3	TRBV5-1
SARALGGWVNTGELF	TRBJ2-2	TRBV20-1
ASGPPPGRITEAF	TRBJ1-1	TRBV12-5
ASSLLLTGTLSGANVLT	TRBJ2-6	TRBV5-1
ATRQISGNTIY	TRBJ1-3	TRBV27
ASSWTGTQKGNTIY	TRBJ1-3	TRBV3-1
ASSPDSLSNQPQH	TRBJ1-5	TRBV12-3/TRBV12-4
ASTLQRNTEAF	TRBJ1-1	TRBV28
ASSLGGTGKETQY	TRBJ2-5	TRBV7-9
AIRTPTSGKPGHLAYEQY	TRBJ2-7	TRBV10-3
AISDRGANTEAF	TRBJ1-1	TRBV10-3
ASSTRRGGNNEQF	TRBJ2-1	TRBV6-2/TRBV6-3
SVGYAGVGETQY	TRBJ2-5	TRBV29-1